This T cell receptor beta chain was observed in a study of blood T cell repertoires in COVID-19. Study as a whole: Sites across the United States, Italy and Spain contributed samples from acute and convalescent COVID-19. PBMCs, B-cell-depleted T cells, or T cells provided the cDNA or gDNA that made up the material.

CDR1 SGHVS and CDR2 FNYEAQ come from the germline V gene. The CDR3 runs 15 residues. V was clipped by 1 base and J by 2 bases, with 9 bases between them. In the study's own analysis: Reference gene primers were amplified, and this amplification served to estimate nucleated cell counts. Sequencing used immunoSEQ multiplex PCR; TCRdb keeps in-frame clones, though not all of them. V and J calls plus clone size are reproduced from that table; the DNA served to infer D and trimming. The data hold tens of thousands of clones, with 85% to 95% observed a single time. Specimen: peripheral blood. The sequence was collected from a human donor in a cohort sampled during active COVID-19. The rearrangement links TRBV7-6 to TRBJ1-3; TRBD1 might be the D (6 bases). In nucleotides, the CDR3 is TGTGCCAGCAGCTTAGATACAGGGCCTGGAAACACCATATATTTT. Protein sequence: CASSLDTGPGNTIYF.